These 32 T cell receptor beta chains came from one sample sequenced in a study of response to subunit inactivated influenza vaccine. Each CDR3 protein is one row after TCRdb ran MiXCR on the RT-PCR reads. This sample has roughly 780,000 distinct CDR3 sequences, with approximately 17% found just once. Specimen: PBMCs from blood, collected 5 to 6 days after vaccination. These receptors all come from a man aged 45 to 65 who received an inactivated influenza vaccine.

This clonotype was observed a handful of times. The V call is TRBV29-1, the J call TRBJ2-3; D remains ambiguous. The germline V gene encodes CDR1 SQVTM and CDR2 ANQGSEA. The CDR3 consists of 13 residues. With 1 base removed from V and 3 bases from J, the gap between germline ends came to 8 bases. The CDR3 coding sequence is TGCAGCGTTGAAGTCATTCGGACAGATACGCAGTATTTT. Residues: CSVEVIRTDTQYF.

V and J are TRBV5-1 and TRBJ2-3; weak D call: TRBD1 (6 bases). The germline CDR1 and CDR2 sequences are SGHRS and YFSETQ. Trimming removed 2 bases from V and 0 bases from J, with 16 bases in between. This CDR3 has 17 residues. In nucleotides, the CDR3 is TGCGCCAGCAGCTTTGGAACAGGGAAGGCTAGCACAGATACGCAGTATTTT. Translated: CASSFGTGKASTDTQYF.

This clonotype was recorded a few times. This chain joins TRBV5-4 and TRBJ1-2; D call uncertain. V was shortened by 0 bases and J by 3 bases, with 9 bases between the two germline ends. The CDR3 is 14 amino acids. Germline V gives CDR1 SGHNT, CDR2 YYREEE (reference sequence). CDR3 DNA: TGTGCCAGCAGCTTGGGGCAGGATTACTATGGCTACACCTTC. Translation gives CASSLGQDYYGYTF. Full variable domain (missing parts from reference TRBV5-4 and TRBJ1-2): ETGVTQSPTHLIKTRGQQVTLRCSSQSGHNTVSWYQQALGQGPQFIFQYYREEENGRGNFPPRFSGLQFPNYSSELNVNALELDDSALYLCASSLGQDYYGYTFGSGTRLTVV.

CDR3 protein: CASSLLFQALSGNTIYF. CDR3 nucleotides: TGTGCCAGCAGTTTATTATTTCAGGCCCTCTCTGGAAACACCATATATTTT. J is TRBJ1-3 and V is TRBV12-3 or TRBV12-4; the D is unclear. This CDR3 has 17 amino acids. Deletions cut 2 bases from V and 0 bases from J, with 14 bases between.

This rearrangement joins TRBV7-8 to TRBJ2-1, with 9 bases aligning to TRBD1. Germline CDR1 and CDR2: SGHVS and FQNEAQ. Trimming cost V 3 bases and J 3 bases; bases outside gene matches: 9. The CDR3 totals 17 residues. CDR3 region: CASSFPTGGPNYNEQFF. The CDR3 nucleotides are TGTGCCAGCAGCTTCCCGACAGGGGGACCAAACTACAATGAGCAGTTCTTC. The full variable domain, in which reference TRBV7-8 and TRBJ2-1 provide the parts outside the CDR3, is GAGVSQSPRYKVAKRGQDVALRCDPISGHVSLFWYQQALGQGPEFLTYFQNEAQLDKSGLPSDRFFAERPEGSVSTLKIQRTQQEDSAVYLCASSFPTGGPNYNEQFFGPGTRLTVL.

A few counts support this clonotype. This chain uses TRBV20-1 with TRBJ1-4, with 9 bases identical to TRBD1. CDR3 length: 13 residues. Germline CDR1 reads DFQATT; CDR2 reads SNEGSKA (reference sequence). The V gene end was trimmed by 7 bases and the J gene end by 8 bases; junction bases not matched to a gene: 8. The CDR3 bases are TGCAGTGTTCCGGGACAGGGCGTGGAAAAACTGTTTTTT. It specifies CSVPGQGVEKLFF.

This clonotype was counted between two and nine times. In DNA form, the CDR3 reads TGTGCCATCAGTGAAGGGTCCTGGGAGCAGTACTTC. Its protein product is CAISEGSWEQYF. The chain joins TRBV10-3 to TRBJ2-7; D is ambiguous. This CDR3 is 12 amino acids long. The V gene's germline CDR1 is ENHRY and CDR2 SYGVKD. The V and J ends lost 3 bases and 7 bases respectively, with 10 bases between them.

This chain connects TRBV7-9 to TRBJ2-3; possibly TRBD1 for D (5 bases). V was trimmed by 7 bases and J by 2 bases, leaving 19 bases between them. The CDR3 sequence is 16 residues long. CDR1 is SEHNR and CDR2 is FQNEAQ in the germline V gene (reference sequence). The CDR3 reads CASTPQDTTTTDTQYF. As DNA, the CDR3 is TGTGCCAGCACCCCTCAGGACACAACCACCACAGATACGCAGTATTTT. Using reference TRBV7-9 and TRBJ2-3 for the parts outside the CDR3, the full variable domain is DTGVSQNPRHKITKRGQNVTFRCDPISEHNRLYWYRQTLGQGPEFLTYFQNEAQLEKSRLLSDRFSAERPKGSFSTLEIQRTEQGDSAMYLCASTPQDTTTTDTQYFGPGTRLTVL.

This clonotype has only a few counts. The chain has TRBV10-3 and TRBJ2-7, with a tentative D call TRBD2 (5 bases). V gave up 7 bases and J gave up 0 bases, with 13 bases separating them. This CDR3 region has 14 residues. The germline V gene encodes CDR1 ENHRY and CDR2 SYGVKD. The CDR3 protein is CAITPQRNSYEQYF. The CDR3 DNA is TGTGCCATCACGCCCCAGCGGAACTCCTACGAGCAGTACTTC.

The CDR3 DNA reads TGTGCCAGCAGCTTATTCCCGAGCAATGAGCAGTTCTTC. Translating it yields CASSLFPSNEQFF. This sequence joins TRBV7-9 and TRBJ2-1; D uncertain. Germline CDR1 SEHNR, CDR2 FQNEAQ (reference sequence). V lost 2 bases and J lost 6, with 8 bases in between. This CDR3 has 13 amino acids.

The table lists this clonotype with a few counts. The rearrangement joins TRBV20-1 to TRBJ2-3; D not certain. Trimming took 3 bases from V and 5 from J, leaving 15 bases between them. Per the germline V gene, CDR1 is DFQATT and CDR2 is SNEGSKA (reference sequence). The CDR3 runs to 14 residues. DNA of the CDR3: TGCAGTGCTAGTGGGGTGGTGGGGAAAGATACGCAGTATTTT. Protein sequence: CSASGVVGKDTQYF.

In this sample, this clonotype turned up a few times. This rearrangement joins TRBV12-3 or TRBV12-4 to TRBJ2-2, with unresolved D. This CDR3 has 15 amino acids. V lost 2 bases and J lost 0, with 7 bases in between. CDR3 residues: CASSLKSANTGELFF. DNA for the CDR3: TGTGCCAGCAGTTTAAAGTCGGCGAACACCGGGGAGCTGTTTTTT.

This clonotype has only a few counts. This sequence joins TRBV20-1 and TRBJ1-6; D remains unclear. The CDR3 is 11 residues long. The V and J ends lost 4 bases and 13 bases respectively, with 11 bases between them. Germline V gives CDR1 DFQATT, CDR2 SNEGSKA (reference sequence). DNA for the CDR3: TGCAGTGCTATACTCCAAGGGCCCCTCCACTTT. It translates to CSAILQGPLHF.

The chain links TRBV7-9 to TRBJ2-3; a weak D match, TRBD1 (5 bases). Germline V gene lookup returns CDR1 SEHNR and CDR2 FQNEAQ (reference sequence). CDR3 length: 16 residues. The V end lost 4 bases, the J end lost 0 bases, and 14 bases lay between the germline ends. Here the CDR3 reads CASSSTDKISTDTQYF. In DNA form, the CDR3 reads TGTGCCAGCAGCTCGACAGATAAAATTAGCACAGATACGCAGTATTTT.

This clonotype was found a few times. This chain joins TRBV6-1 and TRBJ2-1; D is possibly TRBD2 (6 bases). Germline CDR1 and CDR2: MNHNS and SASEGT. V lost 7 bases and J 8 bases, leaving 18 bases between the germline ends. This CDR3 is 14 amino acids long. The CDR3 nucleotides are TGTGCCAGCAAGAGAGGGGTAGCGGCGGATGAGCAGTTCTTC. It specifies CASKRGVAADEQFF.

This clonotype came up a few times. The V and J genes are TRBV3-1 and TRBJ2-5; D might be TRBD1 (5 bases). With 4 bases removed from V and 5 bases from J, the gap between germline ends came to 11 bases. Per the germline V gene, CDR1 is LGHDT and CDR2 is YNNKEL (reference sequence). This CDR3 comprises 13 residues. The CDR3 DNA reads TGTGCCAGCAGCCGTTGGCAGGGTGAGACCCAGTACTTC. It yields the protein CASSRWQGETQYF.

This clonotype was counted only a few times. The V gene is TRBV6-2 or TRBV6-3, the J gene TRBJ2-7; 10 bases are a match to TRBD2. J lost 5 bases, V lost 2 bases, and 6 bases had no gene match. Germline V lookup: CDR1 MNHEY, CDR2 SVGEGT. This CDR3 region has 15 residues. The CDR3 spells CASSYGSGRSHEQYF. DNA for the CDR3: TGTGCCAGCAGTTACGGTAGCGGGAGGTCCCACGAGCAGTACTTC.

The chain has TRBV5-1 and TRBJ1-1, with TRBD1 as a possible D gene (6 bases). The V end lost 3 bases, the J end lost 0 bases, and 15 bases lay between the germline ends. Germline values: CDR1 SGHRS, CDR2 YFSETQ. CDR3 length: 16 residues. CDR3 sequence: CASSSAVRDMNTEAFF. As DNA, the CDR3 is TGCGCCAGCAGCTCCGCGGTCAGGGACATGAACACTGAAGCTTTCTTT. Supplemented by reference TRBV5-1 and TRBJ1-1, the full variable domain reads KAGVTQTPRYLIKTRGQQVTLSCSPISGHRSVSWYQQTPGQGLQFLFEYFSETQRNKGNFPGRFSGRQFSNSRSEMNVSTLELGDSALYLCASSSAVRDMNTEAFFGQGTRLTVV.

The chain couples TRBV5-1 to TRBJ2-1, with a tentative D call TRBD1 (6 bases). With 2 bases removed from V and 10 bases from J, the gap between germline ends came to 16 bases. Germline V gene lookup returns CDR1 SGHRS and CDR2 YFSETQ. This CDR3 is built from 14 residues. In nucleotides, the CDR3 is TGCGCCAGCAGCTTTGATGGGACATCCTTCGAGCAGTTCTTC. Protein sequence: CASSFDGTSFEQFF.

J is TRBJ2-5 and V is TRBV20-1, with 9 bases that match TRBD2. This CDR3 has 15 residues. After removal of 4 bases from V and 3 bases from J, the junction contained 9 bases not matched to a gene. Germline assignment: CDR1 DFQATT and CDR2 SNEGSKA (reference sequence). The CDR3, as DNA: TGCAGTGCTAAGAGGGCTAGCGGGGTGGAAGAGACCCAGTACTTC. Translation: CSAKRASGVEETQYF.

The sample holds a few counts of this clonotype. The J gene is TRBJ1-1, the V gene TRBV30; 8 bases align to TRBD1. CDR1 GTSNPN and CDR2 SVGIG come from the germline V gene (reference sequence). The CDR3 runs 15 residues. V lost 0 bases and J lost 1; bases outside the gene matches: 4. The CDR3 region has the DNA TGTGCCTGGAGTGTATTTGGGACAGGGAACACTGAAGCTTTCTTT. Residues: CAWSVFGTGNTEAFF.

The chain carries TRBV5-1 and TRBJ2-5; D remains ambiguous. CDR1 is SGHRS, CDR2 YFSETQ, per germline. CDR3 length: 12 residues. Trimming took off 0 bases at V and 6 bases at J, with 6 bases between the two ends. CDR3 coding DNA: TGCGCCAGCAGCTTGGATGGGAAGACCCAGTACTTC. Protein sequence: CASSLDGKTQYF.

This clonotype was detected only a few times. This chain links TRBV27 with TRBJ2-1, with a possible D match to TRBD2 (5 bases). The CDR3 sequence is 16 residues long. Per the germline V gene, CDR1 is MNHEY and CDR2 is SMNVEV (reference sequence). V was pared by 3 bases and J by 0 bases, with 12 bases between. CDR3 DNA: TGTGCCAGCAGTTTGTCGGGGAGAAGCTCCTACAATGAGCAGTTCTTC. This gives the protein CASSLSGRSSYNEQFF.

DNA for the CDR3: TGTGCCAGCAGCTTAGCGCTGGGGGGGGGAAATGAAAAACTGTTTTTT. It translates to CASSLALGGGNEKLFF. The chain uses TRBV7-9 and TRBJ1-4; TRBD1 is a possible D gene (5 bases). Trimming pared 0 bases from V and 5 bases from J, leaving 13 bases between. This CDR3 contains 16 residues. Germline loops: CDR1 SEHNR, CDR2 FQNEAQ (reference sequence).

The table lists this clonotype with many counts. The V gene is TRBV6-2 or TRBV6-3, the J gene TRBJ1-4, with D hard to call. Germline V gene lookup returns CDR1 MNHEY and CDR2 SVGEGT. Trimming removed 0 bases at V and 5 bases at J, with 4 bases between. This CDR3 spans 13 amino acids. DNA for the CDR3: TGTGCCAGCAGTTACTCCTTCAATGAAAAACTGTTTTTT. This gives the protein CASSYSFNEKLFF.

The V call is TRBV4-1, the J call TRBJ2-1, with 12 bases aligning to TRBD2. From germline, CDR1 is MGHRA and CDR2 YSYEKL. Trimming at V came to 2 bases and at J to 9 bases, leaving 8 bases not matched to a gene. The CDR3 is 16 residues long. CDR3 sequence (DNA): TGCGCCAGCAGCCAATTTTCTAGCGGGAGGGCTCGTGAGCAGTTCTTC. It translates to CASSQFSSGRAREQFF.

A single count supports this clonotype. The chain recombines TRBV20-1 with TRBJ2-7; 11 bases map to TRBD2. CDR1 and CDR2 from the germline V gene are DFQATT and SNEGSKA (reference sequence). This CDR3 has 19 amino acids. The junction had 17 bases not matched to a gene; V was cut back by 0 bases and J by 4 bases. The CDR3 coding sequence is TGCAGTGCTAGAGACTTGGCAGGACCTAGCGGGGGGACCCCGTACGAGCAGTACTTC. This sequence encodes CSARDLAGPSGGTPYEQYF.

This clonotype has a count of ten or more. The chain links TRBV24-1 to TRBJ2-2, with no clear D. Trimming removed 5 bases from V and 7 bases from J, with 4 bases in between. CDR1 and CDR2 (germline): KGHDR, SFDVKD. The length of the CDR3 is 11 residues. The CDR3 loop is CATSVGGELFF. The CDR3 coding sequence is TGTGCCACCAGTGTCGGCGGGGAGCTGTTTTTT.

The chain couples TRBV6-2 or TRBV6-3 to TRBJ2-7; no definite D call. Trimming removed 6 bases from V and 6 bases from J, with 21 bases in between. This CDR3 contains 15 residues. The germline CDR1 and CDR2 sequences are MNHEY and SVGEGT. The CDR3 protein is CASSLTPSAVAEQYF. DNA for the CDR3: TGTGCCAGCAGCCTCACACCTTCCGCGGTGGCCGAGCAGTACTTC.

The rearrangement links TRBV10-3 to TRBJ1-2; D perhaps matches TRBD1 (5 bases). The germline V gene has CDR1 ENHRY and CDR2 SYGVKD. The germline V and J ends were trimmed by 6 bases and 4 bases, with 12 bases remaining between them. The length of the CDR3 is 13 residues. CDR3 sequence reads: CAIRGENGYGYTF. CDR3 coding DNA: TGTGCCATCAGAGGGGAAAACGGCTATGGCTACACCTTC.

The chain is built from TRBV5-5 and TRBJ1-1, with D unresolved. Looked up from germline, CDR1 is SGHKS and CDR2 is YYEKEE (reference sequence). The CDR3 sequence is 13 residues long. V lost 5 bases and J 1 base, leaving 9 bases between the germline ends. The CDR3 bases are TGTGCCAGCAGTTACTATTCGAACACTGAAGCTTTCTTT. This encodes CASSYYSNTEAFF.

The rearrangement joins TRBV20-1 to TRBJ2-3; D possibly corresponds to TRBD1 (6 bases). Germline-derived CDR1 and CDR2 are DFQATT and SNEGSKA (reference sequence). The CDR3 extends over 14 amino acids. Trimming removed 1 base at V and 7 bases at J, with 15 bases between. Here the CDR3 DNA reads TGCAGTGCTAGAGTAGGGGGTATTGGAAATACGCAGTATTTT. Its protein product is CSARVGGIGNTQYF.